Included here is one T cell receptor beta chain sequence, with context. Its antigen is still unknown. The CDR3 is 11 residues long. Trimming removed 7 bases at V and 6 bases at J, with 7 bases between. The germline CDR1 and CDR2 sequences are SGHRS and YFSETQ. Sequencing used immunoSEQ multiplex PCR; TCRdb keeps in-frame clones, though not all of them. The sample shows 2.3 million or so clones, 85% to 95% of them seen only once. This specimen belongs to a study of shared clonotypes between healthy human individuals. Broader study findings: It was anticipated that sequencing depth would influence how many clonotypes donors shared. A small donor pool kept down the genetic and exposure-history diversity that was represented.

The TCR was taken from a man aged 18-30 years in good health. Some clones in this sample may be carry-over from other donors' samples. Sequenced material: naive CD4+ T cells from PBMCs. The subset denotes: CD45RA+ positively selected. This chain connects TRBV5-1 to TRBJ2-2; the D is unclear. DNA for the CDR3: TGCGCCAGCTCTGACCCCGGGGAGCTGTTTTTT. Protein: CASSDPGELFF.